This TCR beta chain was observed in a study of control samples from healthy donors and cancer patients. This CDR3 has 13 residues. CDR1 is MNHEY and CDR2 is SVGAGI in the germline V gene. V lost 6 bases, J lost 5 bases, and 13 bases lay in between. Repertoires were generated with immunoSEQ multiplex PCR, while TCRdb's copy carries only in-frame clones and drops some. The sample holds roughly 130,000 clones, about 94% seen once. The origin of this receptor is a man younger than 45 in good health. The chain uses TRBV6-5 and TRBJ1-2, with D maybe TRBD1 (6 bases). Sequencing used blood. CDR3 coding DNA: TGTGCCAGCAGCCCATATACAGGGTATGGCTACACCTTC. Translated: CASSPYTGYGYTF.